These 21 T cell receptor beta chains originate from one sample sequenced in a study of blood T cells in healthy people across ages. Then a second PCR, running about 7 to 11 cycles, was carried out with a sample-barcoded 5' primer and a J-beta primer mix. TCRdb independently ran MiXCR on the 5' RACE reads; one entry per CDR3 protein. The repertoire has some 1.4 million distinct CDR3 sequences, approximately 38% of them found once; the top ten carry 7.9%. Sequenced sample: blood. These TCRs come from a woman between 18 and 30 years old in good health.

The chain combines TRBV3-1 with TRBJ1-2, with TRBD1 as a possible D gene (5 bases). This CDR3 is built from 14 residues. CDR1 LGHDT and CDR2 YNNKEL come from the germline V gene (reference sequence). Between the trimmed V and J ends, which lost 0 bases and 7 bases, there was a span of 12 bases. This CDR3 reads CASSQDWGLSGYTF. The DNA of the CDR3 is TGTGCCAGCAGCCAAGATTGGGGGTTGTCTGGCTACACCTTC. Supplemented by reference TRBV3-1 and TRBJ1-2, the full variable domain reads DTAVSQTPKYLVTQMGNDKSIKCEQNLGHDTMYWYKQDSKKFLKIMFSYNNKELIINETVPNRFSPKSPDKAHLNLHINSLELGDSAVYFCASSQDWGLSGYTFGSGTRLTVV.

V and J are TRBV2 and TRBJ1-2; D possibly corresponds to TRBD1 (5 bases). Trimming stripped 5 bases from V and 0 bases from J, with 16 bases between. The V gene's germline CDR1 is SNHLY and CDR2 FYNNEI. The CDR3 has 16 amino acids. This CDR3 reads CASSKTDLSTNYGYTF. The DNA for the CDR3 is TGTGCCAGCAGTAAGACAGACCTCTCAACTAACTATGGCTACACCTTC.

This clonotype was seen a handful of times. This chain links TRBV7-2 with TRBJ1-4; D possibly corresponds to TRBD1 (5 bases). The CDR3 covers 13 residues. Per the germline V gene, CDR1 is SGHTA and CDR2 is FQGNSA. Trimming took off 5 bases at V and 7 bases at J, with 11 bases between the two ends. CDR3: CASSVKGREKLFF. CDR3 nucleotide sequence: TGTGCCAGCAGCGTCAAGGGGCGTGAAAAACTGTTTTTT. Drawing the rest from reference TRBV7-2 and TRBJ1-4, the complete variable domain is GAGVSQSPSNKVTEKGKDVELRCDPISGHTALYWYRQSLGQGLEFLIYFQGNSAPDKSGLPSDRFSAERTGGSVSTLTIQRTQQEDSAVYLCASSVKGREKLFFGSGTQLSVL.

The V gene is TRBV28, the J gene TRBJ2-1, with 7 positions matching TRBD1. The last part of the DNA fits TRBJ2-7 better; the J call may be wrong. Germline-derived CDR1 and CDR2 are MDHEN and SYDVKM. The CDR3 is 14 residues long. The CDR3 here is CASSVQGSYNEQYF. DNA for the CDR3: TGTGCCAGCAGCGTACAGGGGTCTTACAATGAGCAGTACTTC.

This sequence joins TRBV25-1 and TRBJ2-5; D may be TRBD2 (6 bases). With 4 bases removed from V and 10 bases from J, the gap between germline ends came to 16 bases. In germline, CDR1 is MGHDK, CDR2 SYGVNS. There are 13 residues in the CDR3. CDR3 region: CASSVLGGSVQYF. CDR3 in DNA: TGTGCCAGCAGTGTCTTAGGAGGGTCGGTCCAGTACTTC.

This clonotype was counted only a few times. V and J are TRBV25-1 and TRBJ2-7; D might be TRBD1 or TRBD2, each matching 5 bases. The CDR3 is made up of 17 amino acids. V was clipped by 2 bases and J by 0 bases, with 17 bases between them. CDR1 is MGHDK, CDR2 SYGVNS, per germline. In nucleotides, the CDR3 is TGTGCCAGCAGTGAAGGTTCCTTTTCGGGACCCTCCTACGAGCAGTACTTC. This encodes CASSEGSFSGPSYEQYF.

This chain joins TRBV7-9 and TRBJ2-1; no clear D. The better agreement between TRBJ2-7 and the DNA end casts doubt on the J call. The CDR3 is 12 amino acids. Germline-derived CDR1 and CDR2 are SEHNR and FQNEAQ (reference sequence). The CDR3 DNA follows: TGTGCCAGCAGCACCTTCGACAATGAGCAGTACTTC. Amino acids: CASSTFDNEQYF.

The V call is TRBV6-6, the J call TRBJ1-6; 7 bases match TRBD1. The germline V gene encodes CDR1 MNHNY and CDR2 SVGAGI (reference sequence). CDR3 length: 14 amino acids. The trim removed 6 bases at V and 8 bases at J, leaving 7 bases unmatched. The CDR3 DNA sequence: TGTGCCAGCAGCCGACAGGGACGGGATTCACCCCTCCACTTT. It translates to CASSRQGRDSPLHF.

A remark on this clonotype: A junction end diverges from the germline sequence, so it may reflect a read error. The V and J genes are TRBV29-1 and TRBJ1-1, with a weak D call TRBD1 (6 bases). The germline CDR1 and CDR2 sequences are SQVTM and ANQGSEA. The CDR3 extends over 14 amino acids. The CDR3 DNA sequence: TGCAGCGCGAGGGGGGCAGTCAAGAACCCTGAAGCTTTCTTT. Translation: CSARGAVKNPEAFF.

The rearrangement uses TRBV5-8 and TRBJ1-5, with no clear D. Trimming cost V 2 bases and J 3 bases, with 9 bases left between them. The CDR3 has 14 residues. Germline CDR1 is SGHTS and CDR2 is YDEGEE. The CDR3 DNA reads as TGTGCCAGCAGCTTCGGACCGATCAATCAGCCCCAGCATTTT. This gives the protein CASSFGPINQPQHF.

This clonotype has more than one count but fewer than ten. This chain connects TRBV4-1 to TRBJ1-5; D gene ambiguous. The germline CDR1 and CDR2 sequences are MGHRA and YSYEKL. Trimming removed 1 base from V and 5 bases from J, with 9 bases in between. This CDR3 has 14 amino acids. The CDR3 DNA is TGCGCCAGCAGCCAAGTGGCCCGAGATCAGCCCCAGCATTTT. Amino acid sequence: CASSQVARDQPQHF.

This chain links TRBV7-2 with TRBJ2-3, with D perhaps matching TRBD2 (6 bases). Germline V CDR1 and CDR2: SGHTA, FQGNSA. The CDR3 runs to 13 residues. V dropped 4 bases and J dropped 5 bases, with 10 bases sitting between them. CDR3 in DNA: TGTGCCAGCAGCTCCTTGGGGGGAGATACGCAGTATTTT. Translating gives CASSSLGGDTQYF.

This chain joins TRBV6-1 and TRBJ2-5, with D uncertain. CDR1 and CDR2 (germline): MNHNS, SASEGT. CDR3 size: 15 residues. V lost 1 base and J lost 4, with 13 bases in between. CDR3 loop: CASSEVRLPGETQYF. As DNA, the CDR3 is TGTGCCAGCAGTGAAGTCAGGCTGCCTGGAGAGACCCAGTACTTC.

About this clonotype: At one end the junction does not follow the germline gene, possibly because of a read error. CDR3 bases: TGTGCCAGCAGCCATGGGACAGCGAACACCGGGGAGCTGTTTTTT. It codes for CASSHGTANTGELFF. V is TRBV4-1 and J is TRBJ2-2, with 7 bases identical to TRBD1. The germline CDR1 and CDR2 sequences are MGHRA and YSYEKL. The CDR3 contains 15 residues.

This clonotype was counted only a few times. This chain uses TRBV5-1 with TRBJ2-5; D not resolved. V lost 0 bases, J lost 1 base, and 10 bases lay in between. Per germline, CDR1 SGHRS and CDR2 YFSETQ. The CDR3 has 15 amino acids. The chain's CDR3 is CASSLESSFQETQYF. CDR3 sequence (DNA): TGCGCCAGCAGCTTGGAAAGCAGCTTCCAAGAGACCCAGTACTTC.

This clonotype was detected once. V gene TRBV10-3 combines with J gene TRBJ1-2, with a tentative D call TRBD1 (6 bases). The CDR3 totals 14 residues. The germline gives CDR1 ENHRY, CDR2 SYGVKD. Trimming removed 4 bases from V and 8 bases from J, with 17 bases in between. CDR3 amino acids: CAISGDTGIWGYTF. CDR3 nucleotides: TGTGCCATCAGTGGCGATACAGGGATTTGGGGCTACACCTTC.

A few counts support this clonotype. V is TRBV7-9 and J is TRBJ1-6; D might be TRBD1 (5 bases). The V end was cut by 5 bases, the J end by 3 bases, with 11 bases between. CDR3 length: 15 residues. Germline V gene data show CDR1 as SEHNR and CDR2 as FQNEAQ (reference sequence). CDR3 DNA: TGTGCCAGCAGCCAAGGGGCCTTCTATAATTCACCCCTCCACTTT. Its translation is CASSQGAFYNSPLHF.

This clonotype was found a few times. This chain joins TRBV28 and TRBJ2-7; 9 positions agree with TRBD2. The CDR3 length is 16 residues. V was clipped by 6 bases and J by 2 bases; unmatched bases: 11. The V gene's germline CDR1 is MDHEN and CDR2 SYDVKM. This chain's CDR3 is CASRRTGLAPTYEQYF. CDR3 sequence (DNA): TGTGCCAGCAGGCGGACCGGACTAGCGCCAACCTACGAGCAGTACTTC. The full variable domain, its missing parts supplied by reference TRBV28 and TRBJ2-7, is DVKVTQSSRYLVKRTGEKVFLECVQDMDHENMFWYRQDPGLGLRLIYFSYDVKMKEKGDIPEGYSVSREKKERFSLILESASTNQTSMYLCASRRTGLAPTYEQYFGPGTRLTVT.

In the case of this clonotype: Relative to the germline gene, one junction end is altered; a read error may explain this. The genes are TRBV29-1 and TRBJ1-1; D is possibly TRBD1 (5 bases). The CDR3 spans 11 residues. Germline V gene data show CDR1 as SQVTM and CDR2 as ANQGSEA. The CDR3 DNA sequence: TGCAGCGTTGGGACATCCACTGAAACTTTCTTT. It specifies CSVGTSTETFF.

The V call is TRBV27, the J call TRBJ2-7, with D possibly called TRBD1 or TRBD2 (6 bases each). The CDR3 spans 18 residues. With 0 bases removed from V and 1 base from J, the gap between germline ends came to 19 bases. CDR1 is MNHEY and CDR2 is SMNVEV in the germline V gene (reference sequence). Here the CDR3 reads CASSLSWRRGEYSYEQYF. CDR3 sequence (DNA): TGTGCCAGCAGTTTATCGTGGCGAAGGGGGGAGTATTCCTACGAGCAGTACTTC.

This clonotype was observed a handful of times. The chain has TRBV6-6 and TRBJ2-7; a possible D gene is TRBD1 (6 bases). V was clipped by 6 bases and J by 5 bases, with 17 bases between them. CDR3 length: 14 amino acids. CDR1 MNHNY and CDR2 SVGAGI come from the germline V gene (reference sequence). CDR3 loop: CASRSARGPHEQYF. As DNA, the CDR3 is TGTGCCAGCAGGTCGGCCAGGGGTCCGCACGAGCAGTACTTC.